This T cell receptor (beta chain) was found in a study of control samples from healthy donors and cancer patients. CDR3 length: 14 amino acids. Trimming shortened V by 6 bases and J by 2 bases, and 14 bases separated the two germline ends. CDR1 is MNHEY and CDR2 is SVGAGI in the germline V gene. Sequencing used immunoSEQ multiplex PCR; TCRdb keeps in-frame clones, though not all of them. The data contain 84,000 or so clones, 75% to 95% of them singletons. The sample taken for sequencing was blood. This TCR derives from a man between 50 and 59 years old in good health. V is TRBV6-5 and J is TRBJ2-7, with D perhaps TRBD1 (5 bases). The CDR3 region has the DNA TGTGCCAGCAGGCTAGGGGCGGAAACCTACGAGCAGTACTTC. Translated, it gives CASRLGAETYEQYF.